The sequence of this TCR beta chain was determined in a study of human T cells and chemical hapten exposure. TCRdb used MiXCR to reprocess the RACE reads, holding one entry per CDR3 protein. The data contain 150,000 to 200,000 distinct CDR3 sequences, around 13% of them singletons. As for time point: patch test 1, 2 weeks after DPC sensitization. Documented treatment: therapeutic diphenylcyclopropenone sensitization with weekly scalp DPC. Donation of samples came from alopecia patients who were 18 to 70 years old and suitable for DPC. CDR1 and CDR2 (germline): DFQATT, SNEGSKA (reference sequence). V was clipped by 3 bases and J by 4 bases; unmatched bases: 10. The CDR3 runs 16 residues. This clonotype was seen only a few times.

The sequenced sample was whole blood, obtained in connection with sensitization to the hapten diphenylcyclopropenone (DPC). The receptor was isolated from a woman aged 25 to 39 with alopecia areata. Some clones in this sample may be carry-over from other donors' samples. V gene TRBV20-1 combines with J gene TRBJ2-2; 8 bases fit TRBD2. The CDR3 bases are TGCAGTGCTAGGCCCCTCGGGGGGGGCCCCACCGGGGAGCTGTTTTTT. Its protein product is CSARPLGGGPTGELFF.